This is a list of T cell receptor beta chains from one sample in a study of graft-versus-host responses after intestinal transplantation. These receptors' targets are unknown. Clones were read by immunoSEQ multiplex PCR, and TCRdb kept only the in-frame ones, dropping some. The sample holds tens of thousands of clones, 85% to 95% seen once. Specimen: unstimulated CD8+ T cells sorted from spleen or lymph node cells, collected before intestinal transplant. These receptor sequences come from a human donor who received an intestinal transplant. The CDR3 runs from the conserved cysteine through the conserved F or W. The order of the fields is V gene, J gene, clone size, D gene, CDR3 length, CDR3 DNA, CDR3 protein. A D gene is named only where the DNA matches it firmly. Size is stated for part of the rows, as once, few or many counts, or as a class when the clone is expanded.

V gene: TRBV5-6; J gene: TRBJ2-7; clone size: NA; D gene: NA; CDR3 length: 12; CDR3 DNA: TGTGCCAGCAGCTTGGGAGGCTACGAGCAGTACTTC; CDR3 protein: CASSLGGYEQYF
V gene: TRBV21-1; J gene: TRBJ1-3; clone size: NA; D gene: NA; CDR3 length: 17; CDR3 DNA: TGTGCCAGCAGCAAAGATGTACAGGGGACCTCTGGAAACACCATATATTTT; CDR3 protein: CASSKDVQGTSGNTIYF
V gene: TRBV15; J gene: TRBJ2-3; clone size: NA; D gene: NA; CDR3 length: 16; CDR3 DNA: TGTGCCACCAGCAGACCCCTAGCAGTAAGCACAGATACGCAGTATTTT; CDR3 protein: CATSRPLAVSTDTQYF
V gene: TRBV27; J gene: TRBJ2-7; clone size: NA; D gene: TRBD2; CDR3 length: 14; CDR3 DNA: TGTGCCAGCCGGACTAGCGGGGGTCCCTACGAGCAGTACTTC; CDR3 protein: CASRTSGGPYEQYF
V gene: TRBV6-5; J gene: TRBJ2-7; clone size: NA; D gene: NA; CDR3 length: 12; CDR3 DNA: TGTGCCAGCAGTTGGTCCGGTATCGAGCAGTACTTC; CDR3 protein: CASSWSGIEQYF
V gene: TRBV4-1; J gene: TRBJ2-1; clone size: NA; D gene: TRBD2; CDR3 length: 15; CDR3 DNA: TGCGCCAGCAGCCAACTTCTAGCGGGGGACAATGAGCAGTTCTTC; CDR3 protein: CASSQLLAGDNEQFF
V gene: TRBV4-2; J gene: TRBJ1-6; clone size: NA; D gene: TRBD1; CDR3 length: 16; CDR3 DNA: TGTGCCAGCAGCCAATACAGACAGGGAAATAATTCACCCCTCCACTTT; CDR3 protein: CASSQYRQGNNSPLHF
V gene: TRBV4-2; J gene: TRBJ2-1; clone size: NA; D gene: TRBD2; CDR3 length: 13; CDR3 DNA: TGTGCCAGCAGCCGACTAGCGGACAATGAGCAGTTCTTC; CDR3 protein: CASSRLADNEQFF
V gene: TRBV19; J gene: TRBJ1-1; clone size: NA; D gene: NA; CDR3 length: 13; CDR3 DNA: TGTGCCAGTAGTACCCAGGGTCAGGGTGAAGCTTTCTTT; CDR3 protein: CASSTQGQGEAFF
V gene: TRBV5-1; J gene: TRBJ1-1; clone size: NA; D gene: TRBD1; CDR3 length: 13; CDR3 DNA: TGCGCCAGCAGCGGCGGACAGGGCACTGAAGCTTTCTTT; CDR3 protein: CASSGGQGTEAFF
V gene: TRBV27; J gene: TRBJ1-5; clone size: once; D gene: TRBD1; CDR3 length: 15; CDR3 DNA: TGTGCCAGCAGTTCGACAGGGCTAGGCAATCAGCCCCAGCATTTT; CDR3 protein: CASSSTGLGNQPQHF
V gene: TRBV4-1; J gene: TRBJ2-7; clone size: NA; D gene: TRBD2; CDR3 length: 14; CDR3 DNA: TGCGCCAGCAGCCAAGTGCTAGCGGGAAGTGAGCAGTACTTC; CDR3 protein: CASSQVLAGSEQYF
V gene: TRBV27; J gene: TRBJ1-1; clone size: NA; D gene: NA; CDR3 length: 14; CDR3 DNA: TGTGCCAGCAGTTTAACTCTAATGAACACTGAAGCTTTCTTT; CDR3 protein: CASSLTLMNTEAFF
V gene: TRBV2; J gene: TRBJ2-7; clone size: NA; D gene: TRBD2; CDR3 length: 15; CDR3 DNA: TGTGCCAGCGGCGTCGGGCTAGCGGGCTCCTACGAGCAGTACTTC; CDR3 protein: CASGVGLAGSYEQYF
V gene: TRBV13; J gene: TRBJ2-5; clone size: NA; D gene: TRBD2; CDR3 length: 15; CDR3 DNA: TGTGCCAGCAGCGGACTAGCGGGAGGGCCAAAGACCCAGTACTTC; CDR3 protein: CASSGLAGGPKTQYF
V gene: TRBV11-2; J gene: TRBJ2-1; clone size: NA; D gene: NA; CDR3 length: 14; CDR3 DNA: TGTGCCAGCAGCTTAGTTGTTAGTAGATATGAGCAGTTCTTC; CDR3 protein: CASSLVVSRYEQFF
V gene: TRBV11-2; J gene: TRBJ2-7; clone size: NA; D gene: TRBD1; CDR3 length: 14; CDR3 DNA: TGTGCCAGCAGCCCCGGGACAGGCCTATACGAGCAGTACTTC; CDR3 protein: CASSPGTGLYEQYF
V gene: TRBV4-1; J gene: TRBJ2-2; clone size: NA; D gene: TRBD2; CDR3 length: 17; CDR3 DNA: TGCGCCAGCAACCGGGGACTAGCGGGAGTCCGGACCGGGGAGCTGTTTTTT; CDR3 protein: CASNRGLAGVRTGELFF
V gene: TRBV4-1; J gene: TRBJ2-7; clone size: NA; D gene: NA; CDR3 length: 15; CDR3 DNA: TGCGCCAGCAGCCAAGATGCGGGCGGCTCCTACGAGCAGTACTTC; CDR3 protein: CASSQDAGGSYEQYF
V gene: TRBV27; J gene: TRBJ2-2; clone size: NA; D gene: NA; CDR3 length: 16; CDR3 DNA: TGTGCCAGCAGACCGAGGGTCCGGAGGTACACCGGGGAGCTGTTTTTT; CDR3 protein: CASRPRVRRYTGELFF
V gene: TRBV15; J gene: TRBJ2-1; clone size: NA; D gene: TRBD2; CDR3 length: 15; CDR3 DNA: TGTGCCACCAGCAGAGATCTGGCGGGAGGGAATGAGCAGTTCTTC; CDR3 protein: CATSRDLAGGNEQFF
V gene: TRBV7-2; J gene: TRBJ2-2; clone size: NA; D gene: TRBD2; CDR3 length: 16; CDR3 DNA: TGTGCCAGCAGCCGTACTAGCGGGAGCGTCACCGGGGAGCTGTTTTTT; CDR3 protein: CASSRTSGSVTGELFF
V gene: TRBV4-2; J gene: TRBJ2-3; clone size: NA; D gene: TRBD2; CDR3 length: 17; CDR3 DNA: TGTGCCAGCAGCCTCCCGGGGAGGGTTGATAGCACAGATACGCAGTATTTT; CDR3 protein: CASSLPGRVDSTDTQYF
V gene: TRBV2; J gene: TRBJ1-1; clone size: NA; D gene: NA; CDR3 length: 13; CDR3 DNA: TGTGCCAGCAGGGAATCAGGGTTCACTGAAGCTTTCTTT; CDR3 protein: CASRESGFTEAFF
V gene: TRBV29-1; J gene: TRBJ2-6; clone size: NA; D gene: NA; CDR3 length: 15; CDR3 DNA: TGCAGCGTGGCAGGTTCCCCCTCTGGGGCCAACGTCCTGACTTTC; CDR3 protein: CSVAGSPSGANVLTF
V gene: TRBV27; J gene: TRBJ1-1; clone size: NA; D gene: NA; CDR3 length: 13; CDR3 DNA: TGTGCCAGCAGTTGGCAGGGATACACTGAAGCTTTCTTT; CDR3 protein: CASSWQGYTEAFF
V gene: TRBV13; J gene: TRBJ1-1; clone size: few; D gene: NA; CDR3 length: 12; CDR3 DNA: TGTGCCAGCAGAAGACAGGACACTGAAGCTTTCTTT; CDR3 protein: CASRRQDTEAFF
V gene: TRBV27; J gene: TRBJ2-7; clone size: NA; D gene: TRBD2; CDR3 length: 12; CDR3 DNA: TGTGCCAGCAGCCGGACTAGAGGCGAGCAGTACTTC; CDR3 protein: CASSRTRGEQYF
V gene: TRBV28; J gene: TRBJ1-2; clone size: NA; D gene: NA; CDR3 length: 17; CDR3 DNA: TGTGCCAGCAGTTTAAGCGGCAGGGGCCCCTCTAACTATGGCTACACCTTC; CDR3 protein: CASSLSGRGPSNYGYTF
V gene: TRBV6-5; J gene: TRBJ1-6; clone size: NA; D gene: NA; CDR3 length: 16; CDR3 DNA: TGTGCCAGCAGTTCAGAAGGCCGGGATTATAATTCACCCCTCCACTTT; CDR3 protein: CASSSEGRDYNSPLHF
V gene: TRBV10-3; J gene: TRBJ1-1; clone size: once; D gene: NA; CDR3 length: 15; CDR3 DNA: TGTGCCATCAGTGAGTCCTCAGGCCTTAACACTGAAGCTTTCTTT; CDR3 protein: CAISESSGLNTEAFF
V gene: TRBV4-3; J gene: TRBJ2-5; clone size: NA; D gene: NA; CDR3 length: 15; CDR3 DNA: TGCGCCAGCAGCCAAGGAGTTGTCAGGGGAGAGACCCAGTACTTC; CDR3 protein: CASSQGVVRGETQYF
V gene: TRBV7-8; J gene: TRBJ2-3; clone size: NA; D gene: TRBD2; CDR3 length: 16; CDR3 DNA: TGTGCCAGCAGCTTGGGACTAGCGGGAAAGTCAGATACGCAGTATTTT; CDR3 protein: CASSLGLAGKSDTQYF
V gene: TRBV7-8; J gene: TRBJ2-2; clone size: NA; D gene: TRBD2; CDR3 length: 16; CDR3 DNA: TGTGCCAGCAGCTTCACTAGCGAGTCGAACACCGGGGAGCTGTTTTTT; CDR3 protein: CASSFTSESNTGELFF
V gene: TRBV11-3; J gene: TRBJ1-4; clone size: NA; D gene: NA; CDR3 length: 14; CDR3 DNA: TGTGCCAGCAGCTTAGATGCGGGGACTGAAAAACTGTTTTTT; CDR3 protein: CASSLDAGTEKLFF
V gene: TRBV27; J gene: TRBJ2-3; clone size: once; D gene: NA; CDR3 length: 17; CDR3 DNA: TGTGCCAGCAGTTTTATGACTGTAGGGGGTTACACAGATACGCAGTATTTT; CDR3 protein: CASSFMTVGGYTDTQYF
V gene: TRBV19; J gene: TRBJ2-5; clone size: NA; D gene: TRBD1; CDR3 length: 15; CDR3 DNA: TGTGCCAGTAGTTCACGGGACAGCCGCGAAGAGACCCAGTACTTC; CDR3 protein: CASSSRDSREETQYF
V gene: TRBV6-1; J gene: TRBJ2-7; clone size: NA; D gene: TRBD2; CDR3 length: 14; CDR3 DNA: TGTGCCAGCAGTGAGGGACTAGGCTCCTACGAGCAGTACTTC; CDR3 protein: CASSEGLGSYEQYF
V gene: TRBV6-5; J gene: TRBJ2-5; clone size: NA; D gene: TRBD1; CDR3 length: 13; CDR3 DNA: TGTGCCAGCAGGACGACAGGGCAAGAGACCCAGTACTTC; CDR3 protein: CASRTTGQETQYF
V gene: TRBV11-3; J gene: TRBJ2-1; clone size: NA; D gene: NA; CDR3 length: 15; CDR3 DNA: TGTGCCAGCAGCGTAATAGGGGACTCCTACAATGAGCAGTTCTTC; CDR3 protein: CASSVIGDSYNEQFF
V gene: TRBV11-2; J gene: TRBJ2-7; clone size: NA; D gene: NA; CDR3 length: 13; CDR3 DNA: TGTGCCAGCAGCTTAATACAGACCTACGAGCAGTACTTC; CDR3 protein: CASSLIQTYEQYF
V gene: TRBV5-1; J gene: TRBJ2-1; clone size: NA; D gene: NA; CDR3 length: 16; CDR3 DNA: TGCGCCAGCAGCCCGAATGGGGCCTACTCCTACAATGAGCAGTTCTTC; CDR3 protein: CASSPNGAYSYNEQFF
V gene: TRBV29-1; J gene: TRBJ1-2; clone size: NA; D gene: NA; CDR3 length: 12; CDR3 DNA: TGCAGCGCCGACAGCACTAACTATGGCTACACCTTC; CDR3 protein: CSADSTNYGYTF
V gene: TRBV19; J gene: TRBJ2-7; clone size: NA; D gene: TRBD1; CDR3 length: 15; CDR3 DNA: TGTGCCAGTAGTCCCGGACAGGGAATCGCCTACGAGCAGTACTTC; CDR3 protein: CASSPGQGIAYEQYF
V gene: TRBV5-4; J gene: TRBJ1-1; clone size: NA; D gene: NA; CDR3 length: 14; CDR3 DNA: TGTGCCAGCAGCTTCCAGGGCGTGGGCACTGAAGCTTTCTTT; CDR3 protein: CASSFQGVGTEAFF
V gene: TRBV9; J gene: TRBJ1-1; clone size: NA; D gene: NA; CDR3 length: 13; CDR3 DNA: TGTGCCAGCAGCGTAGTATCTAACACTGAAGCTTTCTTT; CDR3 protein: CASSVVSNTEAFF
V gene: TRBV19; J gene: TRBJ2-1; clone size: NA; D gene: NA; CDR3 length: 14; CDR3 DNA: TGTGCCAGTAGTTGGGGGCCCGAATACGATGAGCAGTTCTTC; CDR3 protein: CASSWGPEYDEQFF
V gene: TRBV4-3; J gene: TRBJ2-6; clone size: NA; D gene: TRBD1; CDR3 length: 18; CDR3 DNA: TGCGCCAGCAGCCAAGACCGACAGGGATACTCTGGGGCCAACGTCCTGACTTTC; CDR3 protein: CASSQDRQGYSGANVLTF
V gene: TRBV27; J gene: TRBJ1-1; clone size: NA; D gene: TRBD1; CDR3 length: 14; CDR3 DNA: TGTGCCAGCAGTTATGACAGGGGGAACACTGAAGCTTTCTTT; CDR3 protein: CASSYDRGNTEAFF
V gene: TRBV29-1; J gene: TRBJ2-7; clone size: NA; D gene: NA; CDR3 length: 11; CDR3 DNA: TGCAGCGTCGGAGGGCCCTACGAGCAGTACTTC; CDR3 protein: CSVGGPYEQYF